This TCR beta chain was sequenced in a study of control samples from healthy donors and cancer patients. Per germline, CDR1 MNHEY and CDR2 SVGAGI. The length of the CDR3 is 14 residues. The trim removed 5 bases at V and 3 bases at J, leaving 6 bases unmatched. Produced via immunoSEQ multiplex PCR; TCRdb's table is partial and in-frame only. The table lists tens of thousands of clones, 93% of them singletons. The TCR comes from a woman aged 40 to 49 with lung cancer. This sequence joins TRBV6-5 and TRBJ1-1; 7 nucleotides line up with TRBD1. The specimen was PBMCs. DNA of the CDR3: TGTGCCAGCAGTATAGGGGGCTTCGACACTGAAGCTTTCTTT. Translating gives CASSIGGFDTEAFF.